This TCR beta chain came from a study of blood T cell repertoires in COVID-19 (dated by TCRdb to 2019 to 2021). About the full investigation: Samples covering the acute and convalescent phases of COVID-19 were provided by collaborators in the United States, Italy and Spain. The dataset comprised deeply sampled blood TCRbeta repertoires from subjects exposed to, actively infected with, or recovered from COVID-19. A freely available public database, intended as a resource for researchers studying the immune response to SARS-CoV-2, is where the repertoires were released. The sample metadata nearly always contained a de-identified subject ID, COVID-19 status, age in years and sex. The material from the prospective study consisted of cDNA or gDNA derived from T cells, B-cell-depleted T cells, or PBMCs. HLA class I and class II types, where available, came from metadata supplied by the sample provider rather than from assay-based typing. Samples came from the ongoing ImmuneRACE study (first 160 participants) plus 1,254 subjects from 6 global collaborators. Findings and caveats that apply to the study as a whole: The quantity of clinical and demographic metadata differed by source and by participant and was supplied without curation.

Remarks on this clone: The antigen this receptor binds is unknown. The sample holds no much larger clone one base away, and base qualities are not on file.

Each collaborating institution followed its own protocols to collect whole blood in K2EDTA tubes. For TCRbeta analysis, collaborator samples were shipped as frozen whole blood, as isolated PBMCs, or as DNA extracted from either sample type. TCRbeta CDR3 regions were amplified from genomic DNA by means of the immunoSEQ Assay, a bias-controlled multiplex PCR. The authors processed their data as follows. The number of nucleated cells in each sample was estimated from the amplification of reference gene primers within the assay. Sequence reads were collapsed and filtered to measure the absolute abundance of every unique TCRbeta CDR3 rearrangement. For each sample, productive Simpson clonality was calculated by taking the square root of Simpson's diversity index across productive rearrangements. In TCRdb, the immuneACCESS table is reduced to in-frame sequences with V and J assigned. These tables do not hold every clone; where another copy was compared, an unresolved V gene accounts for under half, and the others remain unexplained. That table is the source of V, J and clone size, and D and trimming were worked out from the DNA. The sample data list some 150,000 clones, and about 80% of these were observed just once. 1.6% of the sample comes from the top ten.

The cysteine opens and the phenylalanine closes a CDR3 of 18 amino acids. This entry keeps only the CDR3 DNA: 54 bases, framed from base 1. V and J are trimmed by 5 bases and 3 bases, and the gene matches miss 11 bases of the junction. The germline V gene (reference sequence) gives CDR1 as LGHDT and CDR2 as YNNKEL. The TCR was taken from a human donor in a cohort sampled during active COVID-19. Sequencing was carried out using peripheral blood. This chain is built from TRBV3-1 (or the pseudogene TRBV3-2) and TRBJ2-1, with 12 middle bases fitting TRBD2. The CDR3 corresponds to CASSSGLAGLPNYNEQFF. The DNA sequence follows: TGTGCCAGCAGCTCCGGACTAGCGGGACTTCCGAACTACAATGAGCAGTTCTTC.